This TCR beta chain appears in the sequencing data of a study of cytomegalovirus exposure and HLA in healthy donors. Study-wide results and limits: It was only CMV serostatus that was available as immune exposure information. The classifier, whose performance was assessed in both the original and validation cohorts, reportedly diagnosed cytomegalovirus status with high specificity and sensitivity.

In germline, CDR1 is SGHVS, CDR2 FQNEAQ. V was clipped by 5 bases and J by 7 bases, with 15 bases between them. The CDR3 spans 13 residues. Both 60 Vbeta primers and 13 Jbeta primers went into the PCR. Sequencing used immunoSEQ multiplex PCR; TCRdb keeps in-frame clones, though not all of them. The sample consists of about 190,000 clones, 60% to 80% of them appearing once. With respect to this clone: Antigen: not known.

This clonotype was sampled from a woman younger than 30 in good health and CMV-seronegative. The source material was PBMCs. V gene TRBV7-8 combines with J gene TRBJ2-7; perhaps TRBD1 as D (5 bases). The CDR3 DNA follows: TGTGCCAGCAGCCTACCCCAACAGGCGGAGCAGTACTTC. Residues: CASSLPQQAEQYF. Together with reference TRBV7-8 and TRBJ2-7, the CDR3 gives the full variable domain: GAGVSQSPRYKVAKRGQDVALRCDPISGHVSLFWYQQALGQGPEFLTYFQNEAQLDKSGLPSDRFFAERPEGSVSTLKIQRTQQEDSAVYLCASSLPQQAEQYFGPGTRLTVT.